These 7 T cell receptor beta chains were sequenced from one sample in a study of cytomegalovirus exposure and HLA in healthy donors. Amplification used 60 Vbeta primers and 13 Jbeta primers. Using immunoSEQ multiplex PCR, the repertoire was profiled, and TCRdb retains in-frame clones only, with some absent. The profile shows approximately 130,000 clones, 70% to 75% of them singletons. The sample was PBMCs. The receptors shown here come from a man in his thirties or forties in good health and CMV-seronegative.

CDR3 protein: CASSLEQGTSRLSNQPQHF. CDR3 bases: TGTGCCAGCAGCTTAGAGCAGGGTACCTCCCGCCTAAGCAATCAGCCCCAGCATTTT. The chain combines TRBV11-3 with TRBJ1-5; D may be TRBD1 (5 bases). This CDR3 is 19 amino acids long. V lost 0 bases, J lost 1 base, and 19 bases lay in between. Per germline, CDR1 SGHNT and CDR2 YENEEA.

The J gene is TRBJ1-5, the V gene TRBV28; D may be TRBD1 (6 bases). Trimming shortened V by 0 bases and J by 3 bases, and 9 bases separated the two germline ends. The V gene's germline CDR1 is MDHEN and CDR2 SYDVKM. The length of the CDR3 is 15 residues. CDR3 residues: CASSLWTGLNQPQHF. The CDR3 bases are TGTGCCAGCAGTTTATGGACAGGCCTCAATCAGCCCCAGCATTTT.

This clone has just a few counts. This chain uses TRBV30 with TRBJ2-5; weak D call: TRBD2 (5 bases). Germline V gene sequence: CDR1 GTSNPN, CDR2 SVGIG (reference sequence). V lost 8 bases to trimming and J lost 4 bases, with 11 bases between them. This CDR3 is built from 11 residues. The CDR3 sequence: CAGTRGETQYF. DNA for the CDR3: TGTGCCGGCACTAGAGGAGAGACCCAGTACTTC.

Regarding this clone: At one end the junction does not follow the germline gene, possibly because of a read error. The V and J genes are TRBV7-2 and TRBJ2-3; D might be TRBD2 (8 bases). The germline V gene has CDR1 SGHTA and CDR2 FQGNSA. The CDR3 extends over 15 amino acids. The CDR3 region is CASSVAGQPTDTQYF. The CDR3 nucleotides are TGTGCCAGCAGCGTAGCGGGACAGCCCACAGATACGCAGTATTTT.

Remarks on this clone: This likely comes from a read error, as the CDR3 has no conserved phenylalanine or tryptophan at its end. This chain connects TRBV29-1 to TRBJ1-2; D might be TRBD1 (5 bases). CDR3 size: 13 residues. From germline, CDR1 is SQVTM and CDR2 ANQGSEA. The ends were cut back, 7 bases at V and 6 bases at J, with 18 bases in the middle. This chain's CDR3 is CSAAKGPADGYTV. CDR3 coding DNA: TGCAGCGCTGCAAAGGGGCCGGCGGATGGCTACACCGTC.

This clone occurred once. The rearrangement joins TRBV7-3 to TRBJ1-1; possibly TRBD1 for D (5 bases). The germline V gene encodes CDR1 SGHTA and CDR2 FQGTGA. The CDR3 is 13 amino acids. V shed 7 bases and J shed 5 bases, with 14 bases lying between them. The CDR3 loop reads CASTQLGGTEAFF. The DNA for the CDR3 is TGTGCCAGCACCCAATTGGGGGGAACTGAAGCTTTCTTT.

This chain's CDR3 is CASSLPVGGAYEQYF. CDR3 nucleotides: TGTGCCAGCAGCCTACCGGTAGGTGGAGCCTACGAGCAGTACTTC. The chain has TRBV7-2 and TRBJ2-7; D not resolved. With 5 bases removed from V and 2 bases from J, the gap between germline ends came to 16 bases. The CDR3 runs to 15 residues. CDR1 and CDR2 (germline): SGHTA, FQGNSA.